This TCR beta chain appears in the sequencing data of a study of CD8 T cells in Susac syndrome. cDNA came from roughly 0.53 to 1 ug RNA primed by random hexamers. With immunoSEQ multiplex PCR, TCR beta CDR3 was amplified across 54 Vbeta and 13 Jbeta. TCRdb itself ran the immunoSEQ multiplex PCR reads through MiXCR, one entry per CDR3 protein. This sample carries some 180,000 distinct CDR3 sequences, under 95% of them seen once, and the ten largest clones take 0.1%. The CDR3 contains 12 residues. Germline-derived CDR1 and CDR2 are DFQATT and SNEGSKA (reference sequence). With respect to this clonotype: A junction boundary mismatches the germline segment, possibly from a read error.

The TEMRA cells underwent FACS enrichment, while the CD8+ and CD4+ T cells underwent negative isolation. The sequence was obtained from a human donor in good health. Source material: CD4+ T cells from PBMCs. This chain links TRBV20-1 with TRBJ2-1; a weak D match, TRBD2 (6 bases). CDR3 sequence: CSARVGTPEQFF. In DNA form, the CDR3 reads TGCAGTGCCAGAGTCGGGACTCCCGAGCAGTTCTTC.